Listed below are T cell receptor beta chains from one sample, sequenced in a study of blood T cells in healthy people across ages. TCRdb re-analysed the 5' RACE reads in MiXCR, keeping a single row per CDR3 protein. Here the sample spans 550,000 to 800,000 distinct CDR3 sequences, about 30% being singletons. Material for sequencing was blood. Receptors originate from an elderly woman in good health. The CDR3 runs from the conserved cysteine through the conserved F or W. The D gene is left open where the match is weak. Rows may omit the clone size; those that give it use once, few, many or a size class.

TRBV11-2,many,-,TRBJ1-2,CASSLEGSETGYTF,TGTGCCAGCAGCTTAGAGGGATCAGAAACAGGCTACACCTTC
TRBV20-1,many,-,TRBJ1-6,CSAVSSIFSYNSPLHF,TGCAGTGCCGTCTCGTCGATATTCTCCTATAATTCACCCCTCCACTTT
TRBV29-1,-,-,TRBJ1-1,CSVVLTGAEAFF,TGCAGCGTGGTCTTGACAGGCGCCGAAGCTTTCTTT
TRBV9,many,TRBD1,TRBJ1-2,CASRQGQGAGGYTF,TGTGCCAGCAGGCAGGGACAGGGGGCAGGGGGCTACACCTTC
TRBV12-3/TRBV12-4,-,-,TRBJ2-2,CASREGFTGELFF,TGTGCCAGCAGGGAAGGGTTCACCGGGGAGCTGTTTTTT
TRBV14,few,-,TRBJ1-1,CASSQFRKTVNTEAFF,TGTGCCAGCAGCCAATTTCGAAAAACAGTGAACACTGAAGCTTTCTTT
TRBV18,many,-,TRBJ2-7,CASSEQVEQYF,TGTGCCAGCTCAGAGCAAGTCGAGCAGTACTTC
TRBV29-1,few,-,TRBJ2-2,CSVLIVDGGELFF,TGCAGCGTCCTGATCGTGGACGGCGGGGAGCTGTTTTTT
TRBV5-1,many,-,TRBJ2-1,CASSIGRGAYNEQFF,TGCGCCAGCAGCATTGGCAGGGGGGCCTACAATGAGCAGTTCTTC
TRBV20-1,many,TRBD1,TRBJ2-4,CSGITGVAKNIQYF,TGCAGTGGTATCACAGGGGTAGCCAAAAACATTCAGTACTTC
TRBV7-6,many,-,TRBJ2-1,CASSLLSRGPANEQFF,TGTGCCAGCAGCTTACTTTCCCGGGGGCCAGCCAATGAGCAGTTCTTC
TRBV6-2/TRBV6-3,few,-,TRBJ2-7,CASNRGLSYEQYF,TGTGCCAGCAATAGGGGACTTTCCTACGAGCAGTACTTC
TRBV2,many,-,TRBJ1-5,CASSRLTGNQPQHF,TGTGCCAGCAGTAGACTTACTGGAAATCAGCCCCAGCATTTT
TRBV6-5,many,TRBD1,TRBJ1-2,CASSRQGPYGYTF,TGTGCCAGCAGCCGACAGGGGCCATATGGCTACACCTTC
TRBV20-1,many,-,TRBJ2-1,CSEGGLDNEQFF,TGCAGTGAGGGGGGGCTGGACAATGAGCAGTTCTTC
TRBV7-9,many,-,TRBJ1-2,CASSPRRDSPEGYTF,TGTGCCAGCAGCCCGCGCCGGGACTCCCCGGAGGGCTACACCTTC
TRBV28,few,-,TRBJ1-5,CASSSAATDSNQPQHF,TGTGCCAGCAGTTCGGCGGCCACCGATAGCAATCAGCCCCAGCATTTT
TRBV29-1,-,-,TRBJ2-5,CSVEGGSGQETQYF,TGCAGCGTTGAGGGGGGTTCGGGCCAAGAGACCCAGTACTTC
TRBV6-5,many,-,TRBJ2-3,CASSYSKVLATQYF,TGTGCCAGCAGTTACTCGAAGGTCCTTGCTACGCAGTATTTT
TRBV6-6,many,-,TRBJ2-5,CASSADGSRSETQYF,TGTGCCAGCAGTGCGGACGGGAGCCGAAGCGAGACCCAGTACTTC
TRBV3-1,many,TRBD1,TRBJ2-5,CASSFAGTGQETQYF,TGTGCCAGCAGCTTTGCCGGGACAGGCCAAGAGACCCAGTACTTC
TRBV11-2,many,-,TRBJ2-3,CASSGPPADTQYF,TGTGCCAGCAGCGGCCCTCCCGCAGATACGCAGTATTTT
TRBV7-3,-,-,TRBJ2-1,CASSLSVGAYNEQFF,TGTGCCAGCAGCTTATCAGTGGGGGCCTACAATGAGCAGTTCTTC
TRBV4-2,many,-,TRBJ1-5,CASSQDLGINQPQHF,TGTGCCAGCAGCCAAGATCTAGGGATCAATCAGCCCCAGCATTTT
TRBV20-1,many,TRBD2,TRBJ2-3,CSATRAGGITDTQYF,TGCAGTGCTACACGAGCGGGGGGGATCACAGATACGCAGTATTTT
TRBV6-4,many,-,TRBJ2-7,CASRYPYEQYF,TGTGCCAGCAGGTACCCCTACGAGCAGTACTTC
TRBV20-1,many,TRBD1,TRBJ2-7,CSARDRRDSLYEQYF,TGCAGTGCTAGAGATCGACGGGACAGTCTCTACGAGCAGTACTTC
TRBV5-1,-,-,TRBJ1-2,CASSEGLFFYGYTF,TGCGCCAGCAGCGAGGGACTTTTCTTCTATGGCTACACCTTC
TRBV10-3,-,-,TRBJ2-1,CAISESYEQFF,TGTGCCATCAGTGAGTCGTATGAGCAGTTCTTC
TRBV5-1,-,-,TRBJ2-7,CASSLGSNSYEQYF,TGCGCCAGCAGCTTGGGATCTAACTCCTACGAGCAGTACTTC
TRBV5-1,many,TRBD1,TRBJ2-1,CASSYGQGFQFF,TGCGCCAGCAGCTATGGACAGGGTTTCCAGTTCTTC
TRBV29-1,many,TRBD1,TRBJ1-2,CSVAQGENYGYTF,TGCAGCGTTGCTCAGGGGGAGAACTATGGCTACACCTTC
TRBV28,once,-,TRBJ2-1,CASSSSIQRGAQETQFF,-
TRBV20-1,-,-,TRBJ2-7,CSARDLGEQYF,TGCAGTGCTAGAGATCTCGGGGAGCAGTACTTC
TRBV12-3/TRBV12-4,-,-,TRBJ2-7,CASSPTGTNYEQYF,TGTGCCAGCAGTCCAACCGGGACCAACTACGAGCAGTACTTC
TRBV20-1,few,-,TRBJ2-3,CSARGGGLSTDTQYF,TGCAGTGCTAGGGGGGGGGGCCTTAGCACAGATACGCAGTATTTT
TRBV6-6,many,TRBD1,TRBJ1-1,CASQGAAEAFF,TGTGCCAGCCAGGGGGCGGCTGAAGCTTTCTTT
TRBV6-2/TRBV6-3,-,TRBD2,TRBJ2-7,CASSRNPGGASYNEQYF,TGTGCCAGCAGTCGCAACCCGGGGGGGGCCTCCTACAATGAGCAGTACTTC
TRBV7-2,-,-,TRBJ2-7,CASSSGGLYEQYF,TGTGCCAGCAGCTCAGGAGGCCTCTACGAGCAGTACTTC
TRBV5-1,many,TRBD2,TRBJ2-1,CASSFTTSGGFSEQFF,TGCGCCAGCAGCTTCACGACTAGCGGGGGATTCTCTGAGCAGTTCTTC
TRBV30,-,-,TRBJ1-2,CAWSYQGILAKGDYGYTF,TGTGCCTGGAGCTACCAAGGGATCCTCGCTAAAGGGGACTATGGCTACACCTTC
TRBV7-6,-,TRBD1,TRBJ1-1,CASSPRGTGRRDTEAFF,TGTGCCAGCAGCCCTAGGGGGACAGGGAGGAGGGACACTGAAGCTTTCTTT
TRBV7-9,medium-sized,TRBD2,TRBJ2-1,CATRGAGSYNEQFF,TGTGCCACGAGAGGAGCGGGATCCTACAATGAGCAGTTCTTC
TRBV6-5,-,-,TRBJ2-3,CASSSEMRDTQYF,TGTGCCAGCAGTTCCGAGATGAGAGATACGCAGTATTTT
TRBV7-9,-,-,TRBJ1-2,CASSEDVDGYTF,TGTGCCAGCAGCGAAGACGTCGATGGCTACACCTTC